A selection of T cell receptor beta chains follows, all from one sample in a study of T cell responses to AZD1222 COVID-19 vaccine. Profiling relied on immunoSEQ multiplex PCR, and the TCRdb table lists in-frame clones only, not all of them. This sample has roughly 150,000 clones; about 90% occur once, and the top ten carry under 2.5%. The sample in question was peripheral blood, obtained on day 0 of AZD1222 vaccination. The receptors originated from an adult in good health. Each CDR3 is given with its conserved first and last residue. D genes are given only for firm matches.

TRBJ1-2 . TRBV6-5 CASRDQIATDAGYTF
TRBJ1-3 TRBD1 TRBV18 CASSPSRQGAGDTIYF
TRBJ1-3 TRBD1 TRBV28 CASSQSTGADTIYF
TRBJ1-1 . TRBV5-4 CASSPYGPNTEAFF
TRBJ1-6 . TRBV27 CASSLFEGKNSPLHF
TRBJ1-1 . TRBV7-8 CASSLVLAEPNTEAFF
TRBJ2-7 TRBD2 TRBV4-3 CASSQVHSGGSYEQYF
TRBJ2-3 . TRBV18 CASSPRPGGAGTDTQYF
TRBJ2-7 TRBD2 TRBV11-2 CASSSRYSGALLSYEQYF
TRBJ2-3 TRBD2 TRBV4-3 CASSQGGLAGTDTQYF
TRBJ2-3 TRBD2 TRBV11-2 CASSLVLAVTDTQYF
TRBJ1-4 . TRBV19 CASSIKGTSVGEKLFF
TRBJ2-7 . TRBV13 CASSQSYYEQYF
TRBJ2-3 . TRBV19 CASSMVQRPTDTQYF
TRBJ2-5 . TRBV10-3 CAISSLSWGLGRDRQETQYF
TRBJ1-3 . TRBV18 CASSLGSSGNTIYF
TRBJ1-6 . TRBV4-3 CASSQVWRENSPLHF
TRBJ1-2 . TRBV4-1 CASSQHPEPADGYTF
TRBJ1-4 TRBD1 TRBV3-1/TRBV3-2 CASSLDLQGQKEKLFF
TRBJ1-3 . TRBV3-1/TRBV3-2 CASSSHGNTIYF
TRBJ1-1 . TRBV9 CASSEAMNTEAFF
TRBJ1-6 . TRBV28 CASSFGGAGSPLHF
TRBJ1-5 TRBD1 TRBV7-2 CASQVRTGFEPQHF
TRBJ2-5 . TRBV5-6 CASSSNPDSEETQYF
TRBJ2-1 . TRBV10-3 CAISETGTLSDEQFF
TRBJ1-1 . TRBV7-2 CASSLEGGANTEAFF
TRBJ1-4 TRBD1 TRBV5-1 CASSVEDSGGGEKLFF
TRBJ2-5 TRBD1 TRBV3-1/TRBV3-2 CASEEGQGARETQYF
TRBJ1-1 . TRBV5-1 CASRQGQINTEAFF
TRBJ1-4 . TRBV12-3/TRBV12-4 CASLTATNEKLFF
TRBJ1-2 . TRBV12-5 CASGLGTYNYGYTF
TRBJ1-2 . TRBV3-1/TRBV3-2 CASSQVGGIDGYTF
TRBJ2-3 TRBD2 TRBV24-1 CATSIKRGSTDTQYF
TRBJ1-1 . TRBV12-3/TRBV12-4 CASSFVTNTEAFF
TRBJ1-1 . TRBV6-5 CASVALGSEAFF
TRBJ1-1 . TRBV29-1 CSVIQGSTEAFF
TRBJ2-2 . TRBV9 CASSVSTATNTGELFF
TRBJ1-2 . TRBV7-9 CASSLDTDYGYTF
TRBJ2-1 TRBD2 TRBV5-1 CASSLRSAGGDEQFF
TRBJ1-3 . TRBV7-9 CASSLGGPVAGNTIYF
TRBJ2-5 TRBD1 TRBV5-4 CASSLRQGETQYF
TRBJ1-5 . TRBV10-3 CAISEGGAGTQHF
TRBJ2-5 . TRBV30 CAWSRLRTQETQYF
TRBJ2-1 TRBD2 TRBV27 CASSSGFYNEQFF
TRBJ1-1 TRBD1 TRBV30 CAWNEEGAPEAFF
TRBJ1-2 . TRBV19 CASSTSGTTYGYTF
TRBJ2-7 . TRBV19 CASSSGLSYEQYF
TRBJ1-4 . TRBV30 CAWSPGTNEKLFF
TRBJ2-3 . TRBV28 CASSQNPGRRADTQYF
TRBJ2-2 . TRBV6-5 CASSYSISGTGELFF
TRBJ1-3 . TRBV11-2 CASSTWSDRGNTIYF
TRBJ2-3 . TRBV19 CASSLGWGSTDTQYF